The 24 T cell receptor beta chains in this list originate from one sample, sequenced in a study of Graves' ophthalmopathy and Graves' hyperthyroidism. Researchers took RNA transcripts and amplified TCR beta CDR3 regions from them. RT-PCR in the first round used HTBI primers; a second-round multiplex PCR followed. Each CDR3 protein gets one entry after TCRdb re-called the multiplex PCR reads with MiXCR. This sample carries 650,000 to 900,000 distinct CDR3 sequences, roughly two fifths of them seen once, and the ten largest clones take 40% to 55%. Sequenced sample: peripheral blood. These receptors came from an adult man with Graves' ophthalmopathy.

V usage is TRBV7-2 and J usage is TRBJ2-7, with 13 bases identical to TRBD2. J lost 7 bases, V lost 4 bases, and 10 bases had no gene match. This CDR3 spans 16 amino acids. Germline assignment: CDR1 SGHTA and CDR2 FQGNSA. The CDR3 is CASSSPLAGGLGEQYF. The CDR3 coding sequence is TGTGCCAGCAGCTCGCCACTAGCGGGGGGGCTTGGAGAGCAGTACTTC.

The genes are TRBV19 and TRBJ1-5; 9 bases align to TRBD1. This CDR3 is 16 amino acids long. V dropped 5 bases and J dropped 7; count of bases not matched to a gene: 12. From germline, CDR1 is LNHDA and CDR2 SQIVND (reference sequence). The CDR3 spells CASSPFTGQGHQPQHF. For the CDR3, the DNA is TGTGCCAGTAGTCCCTTCACGGGACAGGGTCACCAGCCCCAGCATTTT.

This clonotype has at least ten counts. The chain employs TRBV15 and TRBJ1-2; D is unresolved. Deletions cut 1 base from V and 7 bases from J, with 16 bases between. The germline CDR1 and CDR2 sequences are LNHNV and YYDKDF (reference sequence). The CDR3 covers 15 residues. The CDR3 DNA is TGTGCCACCAGCAGAGGAGCGTTTCTAGCCGGTGGCTACACCTTC. The encoded protein is CATSRGAFLAGGYTF.

This chain links TRBV9 with TRBJ2-7, with 7 bases identical to TRBD1. The CDR3 is 13 amino acids. The V gene's germline CDR1 is SGDLS and CDR2 YYNGEE. Unmatched junction bases numbered 10, after V lost 3 bases and J lost 10 bases. The CDR3 region is CASSGIPGQLQYF. The CDR3 nucleotides are TGTGCCAGCAGCGGGATCCCGGGACAGCTACAGTACTTC.

This clonotype was recorded at least ten times. This sequence joins TRBV2 and TRBJ2-7; no clear D gene. Germline CDR1 and CDR2: SNHLY and FYNNEI. V shed 4 bases and J shed 8 bases, with 12 bases lying between them. CDR3 size: 12 residues. The DNA of the CDR3 is TGTGCCAGCAGTGTCGGCCGCGTACAGCAGTACTTC. As protein: CASSVGRVQQYF.

This chain connects TRBV13 to TRBJ2-5; D possibly corresponds to TRBD2 (6 bases). The CDR3 contains 17 residues. Per the germline V gene, CDR1 is PRHDT and CDR2 is FYEKMQ (reference sequence). Deletions cut 5 bases from V and 1 base from J, with 20 bases between. The CDR3 coding sequence is TGTGCCAGCAGCCACCGGGGGACGGGAGTTAGCCAAGAGACCCAGTACTTC. Protein: CASSHRGTGVSQETQYF.

This clonotype has a single count. Its ends do not fully match the called genes, so a read error is possible. The J gene is TRBJ1-1, the V gene TRBV10-3; unclear D gene. Per germline, CDR1 ENHRY and CDR2 SYGVKD. This CDR3 contains 16 residues. DNA of the CDR3: TGTGCCAGCAGTGAAGCACGGGGTCTGCGAAACACTGAAGCTTTCTTT. This translates into CASSEARGLRNTEAFF.

As for this clonotype: This may stem from a read error, because a much larger clone lies one nucleotide away. The chain joins TRBV12-3 or TRBV12-4 to TRBJ1-6; D not certain. The CDR3 spans 12 residues. The CDR3 here is CASSFENSPPHF. CDR3 DNA: TGTGCCAGCAGTTTCGAGAATTCACCCCCCCACTTT.

This clonotype was counted a few times. The CDR3 coding sequence is TGTGCCAGCAGTTACAGGGGGCTTGCCTATGGCTACACCTTC. Its protein product is CASSYRGLAYGYTF. The genes are TRBV25-1 and TRBJ1-2; TRBD1 aligns across 9 bases. CDR1 is MGHDK and CDR2 is SYGVNS in the germline V gene. With 5 bases clipped from V and 4 bases from J, the junction kept 5 bases outside the gene matches. The CDR3 sequence is 14 residues long.

This clonotype was picked up a small number of times. V usage is TRBV11-2 and J usage is TRBJ2-2; D not resolved. Germline CDR1 is SGHAT and CDR2 is FQNNGV. The V end was cut by 5 bases, the J end by 4 bases, with 11 bases between. CDR3 length equals 14 residues. The CDR3 sequence is CASSPVSGTGELFF. The CDR3 DNA sequence: TGTGCCAGCAGCCCCGTGTCAGGCACCGGGGAGCTGTTTTTT.

This clonotype was seen more than once but under ten times. Here the CDR3 reads CASSRGTGSSYEQYF. The CDR3 DNA reads TGTGCCAGCAGCCGCGGGACAGGGAGCTCCTACGAGCAGTACTTC. The chain links TRBV5-6 to TRBJ2-7; 9 bases line up with TRBD1. CDR3 length: 15 residues. With 4 bases clipped from V and 0 bases from J, the junction kept 5 bases outside the gene matches. Germline V gene lookup returns CDR1 SGHDT and CDR2 YYEEEE.

The J gene is TRBJ1-2, the V gene TRBV12-3 or TRBV12-4, with D uncertain. Between the trimmed V and J ends, which lost 5 bases and 5 bases, there was a span of 15 bases. The CDR3 spans 14 residues. CDR3 protein: CASSPLWIDYGYTF. The DNA of the CDR3 is TGTGCCAGCAGTCCCTTGTGGATTGATTATGGCTACACCTTC.

The chain employs TRBV10-3 and TRBJ1-2; 12 bases are shared with TRBD1. CDR1 and CDR2 (germline): ENHRY, SYGVKD. The CDR3 length is 17 residues. With 10 bases clipped from V and 5 bases from J, the junction kept 17 bases outside the gene matches. The CDR3 spells CASRELRDRGRRYGYTF. The CDR3 region has the DNA TGTGCCAGCAGAGAACTTCGGGACAGGGGGCGCCGATATGGCTACACCTTC.

J is TRBJ1-2 and V is TRBV29-1; maybe TRBD1 (5 bases). The germline gives CDR1 SQVTM, CDR2 ANQGSEA. The V end lost 7 bases, the J end lost 3 bases, and 9 bases lay between the germline ends. CDR3 length: 11 residues. The CDR3 region is CSEGHHYGYTF. The CDR3 region has the DNA TGCAGCGAAGGACACCACTATGGCTACACCTTC.

This clonotype was detected ten times or more. The gene calls are TRBV2 and TRBJ1-4, with no clear D. The CDR3 length is 12 residues. Germline loops: CDR1 SNHLY, CDR2 FYNNEI. V gave up 3 bases and J gave up 8 bases, with 7 bases separating them. The CDR3 spells CASSDEAEKLFF. CDR3 in DNA: TGTGCCAGCAGTGACGAGGCGGAAAAACTGTTTTTT. Full variable domain (missing parts from reference TRBV2 and TRBJ1-4): EPEVTQTPSHQVTQMGQEVILRCVPISNHLYFYWYRQILGQKVEFLVSFYNNEISEKSEIFDDQFSVERPDGSNFTLKIRSTKLEDSAMYFCASSDEAEKLFFGSGTQLSVL.

Regarding this clonotype: This may stem from a read error, because a much larger clone lies one nucleotide away. This chain uses TRBV7-9 with TRBJ2-7; no clear D gene. The end of the DNA aligns better with TRBJ2-1, so the J call may be wrong. CDR3 size: 13 residues. Germline V CDR1 and CDR2: SEHNR, FQNEAQ (reference sequence). CDR3 in amino acids: CASSLMAVNEQFF. DNA of the CDR3: TGTGCCAGCAGCTTAATGGCAGTCAATGAGCAGTTCTTC.

As regards this clonotype: A junction end diverges from the germline sequence, so it may reflect a read error. This rearrangement joins TRBV15 to TRBJ1-2; the D is unclear. This CDR3 is 13 amino acids long. Germline CDR1 reads LNHNV; CDR2 reads YYDKDF (reference sequence). CDR3 in amino acids: CATTPGSAYDYTF. The DNA for the CDR3 is TGTGCCACCACTCCCGGGTCAGCCTATGACTACACCTTC.

In its sample, this clonotype was seen many times. The CDR3: CASTLPGTSNQPQHF. Here the CDR3 DNA reads TGCGCCAGCACTTTGCCAGGGACTAGCAATCAGCCCCAGCATTTT. V and J are TRBV10-2 and TRBJ1-5, with D maybe TRBD1 (5 bases). The V gene lost 7 bases and the J gene lost 0 bases, with 13 bases spanning the gap. Germline V gives CDR1 WSHSY, CDR2 SAAADI. The CDR3 loop spans 15 amino acids.

A note on this clonotype: A much bigger clone sits one base away, suggesting this may be a read error. The V call is TRBV7-2, the J call TRBJ1-3; D remains unclear. Trimming took 6 bases from V and 7 from J, leaving 10 bases between them. Germline V lookup: CDR1 SGHTA, CDR2 FQGNSA. This CDR3 has 12 amino acids. CDR3 sequence reads: CASREGLNTIYF. The CDR3 nucleotides are TGTGCCAGCAGAGAAGGACTGAACACCATATATTTT.

V gene TRBV11-1 combines with J gene TRBJ1-3; D remains ambiguous. The V and J ends lost 8 bases and 0 bases respectively, with 14 bases between them. Germline V lookup: CDR1 SGHAT, CDR2 FQDESV (reference sequence). This CDR3 region has 15 residues. Written as DNA, the CDR3 is TGTGCCAGCTCCCCCACAAGGAACTCTGGAAACACCATATATTTT. Amino acid sequence: CASSPTRNSGNTIYF.

This clonotype was seen a handful of times. The chain links TRBV3-1 to TRBJ2-7; D is possibly TRBD2 (5 bases). The CDR3 sequence is 12 residues long. The V gene lost 2 bases and the J gene lost 5 bases, with 7 bases spanning the gap. Germline-derived CDR1 and CDR2 are LGHDT and YNNKEL (reference sequence). CDR3 DNA sequence: TGTGCCAGCAGCCAACGGACTGACGAGCAGTACTTC. Amino acid sequence: CASSQRTDEQYF.

J is TRBJ2-7 and V is TRBV15; D perhaps matches TRBD1 (6 bases). Trimming left V 0 bases short and J 0 bases short, with 24 bases between. Germline assignment: CDR1 LNHNV and CDR2 YYDKDF (reference sequence). This CDR3 spans 20 amino acids. The chain's CDR3 is CATSRDTSSWGTRSSYEQYF. For the CDR3, the DNA is TGTGCCACCAGCAGAGATACCTCTAGCTGGGGGACACGAAGCTCCTACGAGCAGTACTTC.

The chain links TRBV20-1 to TRBJ2-7; TRBD2 agrees at 11 bases. Germline values: CDR1 DFQATT, CDR2 SNEGSKA (reference sequence). The V segment lost 2 bases and the J segment 6 bases; nucleotides outside the gene matches: 6. The CDR3 is 14 amino acids. DNA of the CDR3: TGCAGTGCTAGAAATAGCGGGAGGGGTATCGAGCAGTACTTC. It codes for CSARNSGRGIEQYF.

At least ten counts were recorded for this clonotype. The chain couples TRBV7-2 to TRBJ2-5; a possible D gene is TRBD1 (5 bases). V lost 0 bases and J lost 5, with 10 bases in between. The CDR3 has 14 residues. In germline, CDR1 is SGHTA, CDR2 FQGNSA. The CDR3 is CASSLASGYETQYF. The CDR3 DNA reads as TGTGCCAGCAGCTTAGCGTCAGGGTACGAGACCCAGTACTTC.